The 28 T cell receptor beta chains presented below share a single source sample, sequenced in a study of cytomegalovirus exposure and HLA in healthy donors. In the PCR, 60 Vbeta and 13 Jbeta primers were used. The assay was immunoSEQ multiplex PCR, and TCRdb's table has in-frame clones only and misses some. Here the sample table reports over 100,000 clones. The sequenced sample consisted of PBMCs. These receptor sequences come from a young man in good health and CMV-seronegative.

The chain is built from TRBV5-6 and TRBJ2-2; 8 bases align to TRBD2. J gave up 3 bases and V 4 bases, and 11 bases lay outside the gene matches. Germline CDR1 is SGHDT and CDR2 is YYEEEE. CDR3 length equals 17 residues. This chain's CDR3 is CASSQFSGSFDTGELFF. CDR3 coding DNA: TGTGCCAGCAGCCAATTCAGCGGGAGCTTCGACACCGGGGAGCTGTTTTTT.

This chain connects TRBV29-1 to TRBJ2-5; TRBD2 matches at 8 bases. J lost 4 bases, V lost 2 bases, and 0 bases had no gene match. Germline loops: CDR1 SQVTM, CDR2 ANQGSEA. There are 12 residues in the CDR3. DNA for the CDR3: TGCAGCGTTGAACGGGGGGGAGAGACCCAGTACTTC. Its protein is CSVERGGETQYF. Full variable domain (rest looked up from reference TRBV29-1 and TRBJ2-5): SAVISQKPSRDICQRGTSLTIQCQVDSQVTMMFWYRQQPGQSLTLIATANQGSEATYESGFVIDKFPISRPNLTFSTLTVSNMSPEDSSIYLCSVERGGETQYFGPGTRLLVL.

The rearrangement uses TRBV4-3 and TRBJ2-7; D is uncertain. Trimming cost V 1 base and J 2 bases, with 9 bases left between them. CDR3 length equals 14 residues. Germline V gives CDR1 LGHNA, CDR2 YSLEER. In DNA form, the CDR3 reads TGCGCCAGCAGCCAAGGAGTCTCCACCTACGAGCAGTACTTC. Its protein product is CASSQGVSTYEQYF.

This sequence joins TRBV7-8 and TRBJ1-4, with no clear D. The length of the CDR3 is 16 residues. Per germline, CDR1 SGHVS and CDR2 FQNEAQ. The V gene lost 5 bases and the J gene lost 7 bases, with 20 bases spanning the gap. The CDR3: CASSITAGLSGEKLFF. CDR3 bases: TGTGCCAGCAGCATAACAGCGGGGTTAAGTGGTGAAAAACTGTTTTTT.

The V call is TRBV7-9, the J call TRBJ2-2; a possible D gene is TRBD1 (5 bases). Germline V gene sequence: CDR1 SEHNR, CDR2 FQNEAQ (reference sequence). There are 13 residues in the CDR3. With 6 bases removed from V and 6 bases from J, the gap between germline ends came to 11 bases. The CDR3 loop reads CASRAQGPGELFF. The DNA of the CDR3 is TGTGCCAGCAGAGCCCAGGGTCCCGGGGAGCTGTTTTTT.

The chain links TRBV6-5 to TRBJ1-4; the D is unclear. CDR1 MNHEY and CDR2 SVGAGI come from the germline V gene. The CDR3 covers 15 residues. V was trimmed by 4 bases and J by 8 bases, leaving 17 bases between them. The CDR3 DNA follows: TGTGCCAGCAGTTCCGCCCTGGAAGGGAGGGAAAAACTGTTTTTT. Translating gives CASSSALEGREKLFF.

The V call is TRBV29-1, the J call TRBJ1-2; TRBD1 matches at 7 bases. J was trimmed by 4 bases and V by 6 bases; bases with no gene match: 11. Germline CDR1 and CDR2: SQVTM and ANQGSEA. This CDR3 comprises 14 residues. The CDR3 DNA is TGCAGCGTGAGAGACCCCGGACAGGCCTATGGCTACACCTTC. Protein sequence: CSVRDPGQAYGYTF.

V usage is TRBV27 and J usage is TRBJ2-2; D is perhaps TRBD1 (6 bases). The CDR3 has 15 amino acids. The germline CDR1 and CDR2 sequences are MNHEY and SMNVEV (reference sequence). The V and J ends lost 5 bases and 0 bases respectively, with 10 bases between them. The CDR3: CASSRWTANTGELFF. The CDR3 nucleotides are TGTGCCAGCAGTAGATGGACAGCGAACACCGGGGAGCTGTTTTTT.

The V and J genes are TRBV9 and TRBJ2-1; TRBD2 aligns across 11 bases. The CDR3 length is 15 residues. The trim removed 2 bases at V and 3 bases at J, leaving 1 base unmatched. Germline V gene lookup returns CDR1 SGDLS and CDR2 YYNGEE. CDR3 bases: TGTGCCAGCAGCGTGGGACTAGCGGACTACAATGAGCAGTTCTTC. Translating gives CASSVGLADYNEQFF.

This rearrangement joins TRBV5-6 to TRBJ1-1, with D maybe TRBD1 (5 bases). Trimming stripped 0 bases from V and 8 bases from J, with 14 bases between. The CDR3 is 14 amino acids. The germline V gene has CDR1 SGHDT and CDR2 YYEEEE. This chain's CDR3 is CASSLGAADREAFF. In nucleotides, the CDR3 is TGTGCCAGCAGCTTGGGGGCGGCCGACAGAGAAGCTTTCTTT.

This chain connects TRBV7-9 to TRBJ1-4; perhaps TRBD1 as D (6 bases). The CDR3 is 15 residues long. V lost 2 bases, J lost 5 bases, and 12 bases lay in between. Germline-derived CDR1 and CDR2 are SEHNR and FQNEAQ (reference sequence). CDR3 bases: TGTGCCAGCAGCTTAACGGACAGCAGAAATGAAAAACTGTTTTTT. Its translation: CASSLTDSRNEKLFF.

The chain joins TRBV7-9 to TRBJ1-5; 11 bases are a match to TRBD1. This CDR3 spans 15 amino acids. Losses at the gene ends were 3 bases for V and 5 bases for J; bases not matched to a gene: 3. CDR1 and CDR2 from the germline V gene are SEHNR and FQNEAQ (reference sequence). CDR3 bases: TGTGCCAGCAGCTTCCCGGGACAGGGGGATCAGCCCCAGCATTTT. Amino acids: CASSFPGQGDQPQHF.

The gene calls are TRBV7-8 and TRBJ1-2; D is undetermined. CDR1 and CDR2 (germline): SGHVS, FQNEAQ. The CDR3 consists of 14 residues. Trimming removed 1 base from V and 0 bases from J, with 6 bases in between. The CDR3 loop is CASSLGHTNYGYTF. CDR3 in DNA: TGTGCCAGCAGCTTAGGACATACTAACTATGGCTACACCTTC.

V usage is TRBV9 and J usage is TRBJ1-3; a possible D gene is TRBD1 (6 bases). The CDR3 contains 15 residues. Germline loops: CDR1 SGDLS, CDR2 YYNGEE. V shed 0 bases and J shed 5 bases, with 12 bases lying between them. This chain's CDR3 is CASSVVGGQRNTIYF. The CDR3 region has the DNA TGTGCCAGCAGCGTAGTAGGTGGACAGCGAAACACCATATATTTT.

The chain recombines TRBV6-6 with TRBJ2-7, with TRBD2 identical over 8 bases. J was trimmed by 5 bases and V by 6 bases; bases with no gene match: 15. From germline, CDR1 is MNHNY and CDR2 SVGAGI (reference sequence). The CDR3 extends over 16 amino acids. The CDR3 DNA reads as TGTGCCAGCAGCTCTAGGGGGGTAGCGGGGTCTAACGAGCAGTACTTC. Translation: CASSSRGVAGSNEQYF.

The rearrangement joins TRBV21-1 to TRBJ1-5; the table gives TRBD1 as D, unverified against the DNA. TRBV21-1 is a known pseudogene. The CDR3 spans 15 residues. In DNA, the CDR3 is TGTGCCAGCAGTTCCGAGCAGGATAGCAATCAGCCCCAGCATTTT. Its translation: CASSSEQDSNQPQHF.

The chain links TRBV7-3 to TRBJ1-1; D is perhaps TRBD1 (5 bases). Trimming removed 0 bases from V and 5 bases from J, with 19 bases in between. This CDR3 comprises 17 residues. In germline, CDR1 is SGHTA, CDR2 FQGTGA. DNA for the CDR3: TGTGCCAGCAGCTTAACCCGCGCGGGGTCCCAGGGAACTGAAGCTTTCTTT. Residues: CASSLTRAGSQGTEAFF.

The V gene is TRBV10-3, the J gene TRBJ2-2, with no clear D. The CDR3 totals 13 residues. The V end was cut by 10 bases, the J end by 0 bases, with 9 bases between. Germline CDR1 ENHRY, CDR2 SYGVKD. CDR3 region: CAKRAANTGELFF. DNA of the CDR3: TGTGCCAAGCGTGCAGCGAACACCGGGGAGCTGTTTTTT.

V usage is TRBV6-5 and J usage is TRBJ2-5; tentatively, D is TRBD2 (5 bases). V lost 6 bases and J 3 bases, leaving 5 bases between the germline ends. This CDR3 contains 11 residues. Germline values: CDR1 MNHEY, CDR2 SVGAGI. The CDR3 nucleotides are TGTGCCAGCAGGGGAGAAGAGACCCAGTACTTC. This codes for CASRGEETQYF.

The chain combines TRBV29-1 with TRBJ2-6; D may be TRBD2 (6 bases). The V and J ends lost 3 bases and 0 bases respectively, with 9 bases between them. The CDR3 sequence is 15 residues long. Germline loops: CDR1 SQVTM, CDR2 ANQGSEA. CDR3 in DNA: TGCAGCGTTGACGGGAGCAACTCTGGGGCCAACGTCCTGACTTTC. It specifies CSVDGSNSGANVLTF.

The V call is TRBV28, the J call TRBJ2-1; 12 bases map to TRBD2. The CDR3 consists of 16 residues. The ends lost 6 bases at V and 8 bases at J; junction bases unmatched: 11. Germline CDR1 reads MDHEN; CDR2 reads SYDVKM. The DNA of the CDR3 is TGTGCCAGCAGCGACCTAGCGGGAGGGCCCTTCGATGAGCAGTTCTTC. Protein product: CASSDLAGGPFDEQFF. The entire variable domain, with the rest obtained from reference TRBV28 and TRBJ2-1, is as follows: DVKVTQSSRYLVKRTGEKVFLECVQDMDHENMFWYRQDPGLGLRLIYFSYDVKMKEKGDIPEGYSVSREKKERFSLILESASTNQTSMYLCASSDLAGGPFDEQFFGPGTRLTVL.

The chain employs TRBV18 and TRBJ2-5; D not resolved. The CDR3 extends over 15 amino acids. V lost 6 bases to trimming and J lost 2 bases, with 16 bases between them. CDR1 is KGHSH, CDR2 LQKENI, per germline. The CDR3 is CASSLYSSDQETQYF. CDR3 DNA: TGTGCCAGCTCTTTGTATTCGTCAGATCAAGAGACCCAGTACTTC. The full variable domain, with the rest looked up from reference TRBV18 and TRBJ2-5, is NAGVMQNPRHLVRRRGQEARLRCSPMKGHSHVYWYRQLPEEGLKFMVYLQKENIIDESGMPKERFSAEFPKEGPSILRIQQVVRGDSAAYFCASSLYSSDQETQYFGPGTRLLVL.

The chain uses TRBV19 and TRBJ2-2; 7 bases align to TRBD1. The CDR3 covers 16 residues. The germline V gene has CDR1 LNHDA and CDR2 SQIVND (reference sequence). The junction had 3 bases not matched to a gene; V was cut back by 2 bases and J by 0 bases. CDR3 in DNA: TGTGCCAGTAGTATAATTGGGACAGCGAACACCGGGGAGCTGTTTTTT. Protein product: CASSIIGTANTGELFF.

This chain joins TRBV4-3 and TRBJ1-1; 9 positions agree with TRBD1. After removal of 0 bases from V and 2 bases from J, the junction contained 1 base not matched to a gene. The CDR3 loop spans 15 amino acids. The V gene's germline CDR1 is LGHNA and CDR2 YSLEER. Written as DNA, the CDR3 is TGCGCCAGCAGCCAAGAGGGACAGGGAAACACTGAAGCTTTCTTT. As protein: CASSQEGQGNTEAFF.

The genes are TRBV9 and TRBJ1-2; D uncertain. This CDR3 comprises 15 residues. V was clipped by 3 bases and J by 0 bases, with 12 bases between them. Germline V lookup: CDR1 SGDLS, CDR2 YYNGEE. This CDR3 is CASSERGASNYGYTF. The CDR3 coding sequence is TGTGCCAGCAGCGAGCGAGGCGCCTCTAACTATGGCTACACCTTC.

The chain combines TRBV19 with TRBJ2-6; 7 bases line up with TRBD2. This CDR3 region has 17 residues. The junction had 6 bases not matched to a gene; V was cut back by 4 bases and J by 0 bases. Per germline, CDR1 LNHDA and CDR2 SQIVND (reference sequence). The CDR3 bases are TGTGCCAGTAGTAGAGCGGGGCGTAGCTCTGGGGCCAACGTCCTGACTTTC. Amino acid sequence: CASSRAGRSSGANVLTF.

The CDR3 nucleotides are TGTGCCAGCAGTAAGTCGGGAGAGCCCTACGAGCAGTACTTC. Translated, it gives CASSKSGEPYEQYF. The chain is built from TRBV6-6 and TRBJ2-5; the D gene is possibly TRBD2 (6 bases). The J call is in doubt because the DNA end fits TRBJ2-7 better. The CDR3 has 14 residues. Germline values: CDR1 MNHNY, CDR2 SVGAGI (reference sequence).

The V and J genes are TRBV7-2 and TRBJ1-2; 11 positions agree with TRBD1. The J segment lost 4 bases and the V segment lost 7 bases, leaving 8 bases of the junction unmatched. The CDR3 totals 15 residues. Germline-derived CDR1 and CDR2 are SGHTA and FQGNSA. The CDR3 sequence is CASTLGQGAGYGYTF. The CDR3 DNA follows: TGTGCCAGCACCCTAGGACAGGGGGCGGGCTATGGCTACACCTTC.